This TCR beta chain was identified in a study of T cells in Graves' hyperthyroidism and ophthalmopathy. General study points: A median about 7 months before onset, the model predicted ophthalmopathy.

Amplified TCR beta CDR3 regions derived from RNA transcripts. In the first-round RT-PCR of the TCR CDR3, the HTBI primer set was used. TCRdb ran MiXCR on the multiplex PCR reads and lists one entry per CDR3 protein. The sample includes 600,000 or so distinct CDR3 sequences, about 45% of them seen just once. The germline CDR1 and CDR2 sequences are ENHRY and SYGVKD. There are 16 residues in the CDR3. Regarding this clonotype: Its matching antigen is unknown. One junction end does not reproduce the germline sequence, and a read error may be involved.

A lack of ophthalmopathy progression within 18 months defined stable Graves' hyperthyroidism. Patients between 18 and 65 years old had hyperthyroidism, newly diagnosed and lasting under 2 months. The chain employs TRBV10-3 and TRBJ2-2; 8 bases are shared with TRBD1. This TCR derives from a woman between 18 and 29 years old with Graves' hyperthyroidism. Sequenced: peripheral blood or thyroid tissue (not recorded which). In DNA, the CDR3 is TGTGCCAGCAGTCCACCTCAGAGTGGGACAGGCGGGGAGCTGTTTTTT. Translation: CASSPPQSGTGGELFF.